These 30 T cell receptor beta chains originate from one sample sequenced in a study of control samples from healthy donors and cancer patients. Sequenced by immunoSEQ multiplex PCR; TCRdb stores in-frame clones only, minus some. Of fewer than 95,000 clones listed, roughly 80% are singletons. The sample consisted of blood. These receptors came from a man between 25 and 39 years old in good health.

CDR3 amino acids: CAWAVGLAGGTQYF. The DNA of the CDR3 is TGTGCCTGGGCCGTAGGACTAGCGGGGGGGACCCAGTACTTC. The gene calls are TRBV30 and TRBJ2-5, with 14 bases matching TRBD2. The CDR3 has 14 amino acids. From germline, CDR1 is GTSNPN and CDR2 SVGIG (reference sequence). Trimming at V came to 5 bases and at J to 7 bases, leaving 6 bases not matched to a gene. Supplemented by reference TRBV30 and TRBJ2-5, the full variable domain reads SQTIHQWPATLVQPVGSPLSLECTVEGTSNPNLYWYRQAAGRGLQLLFYSVGIGQISSEVPQNLSASRPQDRQFILSSKKLLLSDSGFYLCAWAVGLAGGTQYFGPGTRLLVL.

The rearrangement links TRBV27 to TRBJ1-2; tentative D call: TRBD1 (5 bases). V lost 0 bases and J lost 6, with 17 bases in between. The CDR3 is made up of 16 amino acids. Germline lookup yields CDR1 MNHEY and CDR2 SMNVEV (reference sequence). The CDR3 reads CASSLSGVGLQDGYTF. The CDR3 DNA is TGTGCCAGCAGTTTATCGGGCGTGGGGCTTCAGGATGGCTACACCTTC.

The chain carries TRBV30 and TRBJ1-4; possibly TRBD1 for D (6 bases). From germline, CDR1 is GTSNPN and CDR2 SVGIG (reference sequence). V gave up 2 bases and J gave up 4 bases, with 11 bases separating them. The CDR3 loop spans 14 amino acids. CDR3 in DNA: TGTGCCTGGAGTCCGGACAGCCGTAATGAAAAACTGTTTTTT. Its protein product is CAWSPDSRNEKLFF.

V gene TRBV6-1 combines with J gene TRBJ1-5, with 9 bases that match TRBD1. This CDR3 region has 15 residues. The V gene's germline CDR1 is MNHNS and CDR2 SASEGT. With 3 bases clipped from V and 4 bases from J, the junction kept 4 bases outside the gene matches. CDR3 sequence reads: CASSDGGQGNQPQHF. The CDR3 DNA is TGTGCCAGCAGTGATGGTGGACAGGGGAATCAGCCCCAGCATTTT.

V gene TRBV9 combines with J gene TRBJ2-7, with a possible D match to TRBD2 (5 bases). The CDR3 runs to 13 residues. V shed 1 base and J shed 3 bases, with 8 bases lying between them. Per the germline V gene, CDR1 is SGDLS and CDR2 is YYNGEE. CDR3 nucleotides: TGTGCCAGCAGCGTAAACGCGGGCTACGAGCAGTACTTC. Translated, it gives CASSVNAGYEQYF.

This sequence joins TRBV7-9 and TRBJ1-6; TRBD1 aligns across 10 bases. The germline V gene encodes CDR1 SEHNR and CDR2 FQNEAQ (reference sequence). The length of the CDR3 is 13 residues. The CDR3 loop reads CATGTGANSPLHF. The CDR3 DNA follows: TGTGCGACCGGGACAGGGGCTAATTCACCCCTCCACTTT.

The chain combines TRBV15 with TRBJ1-1; no clear D. V shed 0 bases and J shed 2 bases, with 7 bases lying between them. Germline V gene sequence: CDR1 LNHNV, CDR2 YYDKDF (reference sequence). The CDR3 is 14 residues long. The DNA of the CDR3 is TGTGCCACCAGCAGAGAAGGGTCCAACACTGAAGCTTTCTTT. Its translation: CATSREGSNTEAFF.

Remarks on this clone: The same CDR3 also results from other DNA sequences found in this sample. V is TRBV12-5 and J is TRBJ2-2; 8 bases fit TRBD2. CDR3 length: 14 amino acids. After removal of 3 bases from V and 4 bases from J, the junction contained 1 base not matched to a gene. Germline V gene sequence: CDR1 LGHNT, CDR2 FRNRAP. CDR3 protein: CASGFGGATGELFF. The CDR3 nucleotides read TGTGCTAGTGGTTTCGGGGGGGCCACCGGGGAGCTGTTTTTT.

The chain recombines TRBV19 with TRBJ1-5; a possible D gene is TRBD1 (5 bases). CDR1 is LNHDA and CDR2 is SQIVND in the germline V gene (reference sequence). The CDR3 contains 15 residues. V lost 5 bases and J lost 1, with 12 bases in between. For the CDR3, the DNA is TGTGCCAGTAGTTTGGGGGAGGGGAGCAATCAGCCCCAGCATTTT. As protein: CASSLGEGSNQPQHF. The variable domain in full, completed from reference TRBV19 and TRBJ1-5, reads DGGITQSPKYLFRKEGQNVTLSCEQNLNHDAMYWYRQDPGQGLRLIYYSQIVNDFQKGDIAEGYSVSREKKESFPLTVTSAQKNPTAFYLCASSLGEGSNQPQHFGDGTRLSIL.

There are many counts of this clone. The rearrangement links TRBV7-9 to TRBJ1-4, with D unclear. The germline V and J ends were trimmed by 5 bases and 0 bases, with 10 bases remaining between them. The CDR3 runs to 15 residues. Germline CDR1 and CDR2: SEHNR and FQNEAQ (reference sequence). As DNA, the CDR3 is TGTGCCAGCAGCCTCCGACGGTCAACTAATGAAAAACTGTTTTTT. It translates to CASSLRRSTNEKLFF.

J is TRBJ1-4 and V is TRBV2, with 8 positions matching TRBD1. The germline V gene encodes CDR1 SNHLY and CDR2 FYNNEI. The CDR3 sequence is 15 residues long. The ends lost 6 bases at V and 0 bases at J; junction bases unmatched: 3. CDR3 loop: CASSGQGSTNEKLFF. The CDR3 DNA sequence: TGTGCCAGCAGCGGACAGGGATCAACTAATGAAAAACTGTTTTTT.

A note on this clone: This sample includes further DNA sequences coding for the same CDR3. The chain joins TRBV12-3 or TRBV12-4 to TRBJ2-5; D is unresolved. V was trimmed by 3 bases and J by 2 bases, leaving 7 bases between them. The CDR3 is made up of 13 amino acids. As DNA, the CDR3 is TGTGCCAGCAGTTTGTTGGGACAAGAGACCCAGTACTTC. Its translation: CASSLLGQETQYF.

V and J are TRBV5-1 and TRBJ2-2; TRBD2 aligns across 9 bases. The CDR3 consists of 16 residues. V lost 4 bases and J lost 2; bases outside the gene matches: 6. Germline V CDR1 and CDR2: SGHRS, YFSETQ. This CDR3 is CASSLLAGTNTGELFF. The CDR3 DNA reads as TGCGCCAGCAGCCTTCTAGCGGGGACAAACACCGGGGAGCTGTTTTTT.

The chain has TRBV6-1 and TRBJ1-4, with D uncertain. Germline CDR1 reads MNHNS; CDR2 reads SASEGT. Trimming took off 3 bases at V and 7 bases at J, with 15 bases between the two ends. The CDR3 has 15 amino acids. The CDR3 bases are TGTGCCAGCAGTGATTCGGTGGAGTTCGGTGAAAAACTGTTTTTT. Protein sequence: CASSDSVEFGEKLFF.

The V gene is TRBV28, the J gene TRBJ1-1; D perhaps matches TRBD1 (5 bases). The CDR3 has 12 amino acids. Germline CDR1 MDHEN, CDR2 SYDVKM. The V end lost 3 bases, the J end lost 4 bases, and 6 bases lay between the germline ends. The CDR3 spells CASSFRGTEAFF. CDR3 nucleotide sequence: TGTGCCAGCAGTTTTAGGGGCACTGAAGCTTTCTTT.

The V gene is TRBV12-2, the J gene TRBJ1-1. TRBV12-2 is assigned pseudogene status. The CDR3 is 14 amino acids. The chain's CDR3 is CASRLAKKNTEAFF. DNA for the CDR3: TGTGCAAGTCGCTTAGCCAAGAAGAACACTGAAGCTTTCTTT.

This clone is a singleton in its sample. This chain uses TRBV19 with TRBJ2-3; D is unresolved. The germline V gene encodes CDR1 LNHDA and CDR2 SQIVND (reference sequence). The CDR3 is 12 amino acids. V lost 5 bases to trimming and J lost 5 bases, with 8 bases between them. The CDR3 loop is CASSATGDTQYF. As DNA, the CDR3 is TGTGCCAGTAGTGCGACGGGAGATACGCAGTATTTT.

The CDR3 reads CASSKTDNNEQFF. CDR3 in DNA: TGTGCCAGCAGCAAAACTGACAACAATGAGCAGTTCTTC. V usage is TRBV5-4 and J usage is TRBJ2-1, with D uncertain. The CDR3 is 13 amino acids. From germline, CDR1 is SGHNT and CDR2 YYREEE (reference sequence). Deletions cut 4 bases from V and 5 bases from J, with 10 bases between.

The chain employs TRBV6-5 and TRBJ2-1, with D unresolved. This CDR3 is 11 amino acids long. The ends were cut back, 8 bases at V and 10 bases at J, with 12 bases in the middle. CDR1 and CDR2 from the germline V gene are MNHEY and SVGAGI. The CDR3 loop is CASPSPGEQFF. CDR3 DNA sequence: TGTGCCAGCCCCAGCCCCGGGGAGCAGTTCTTC.

V gene TRBV9 combines with J gene TRBJ2-5; D not certain. CDR1 and CDR2 from the germline V gene are SGDLS and YYNGEE. Deletions cut 3 bases from V and 5 bases from J, with 8 bases between. This CDR3 is 12 amino acids long. This chain's CDR3 is CASSGSAETQYF. The CDR3 DNA sequence: TGTGCCAGCAGCGGGTCCGCCGAGACCCAGTACTTC.

Written as DNA, the CDR3 is TGTGCCAGCAGTGGGAGGACTCCCGGGACCCTCCACACTGAAGCTTTCTTT. Its translation: CASSGRTPGTLHTEAFF. The chain is built from TRBV3-1 (or the pseudogene TRBV3-2) and TRBJ1-1; weak D call: TRBD1 (5 bases). This CDR3 has 17 amino acids. The germline V gene has CDR1 LGHDT and CDR2 YNNKEL (reference sequence). Between the trimmed V and J ends, which lost 6 bases and 3 bases, there was a span of 23 bases.

The J gene is TRBJ1-6, the V gene TRBV6-5; weak D call: TRBD1 (5 bases). The CDR3 extends over 12 amino acids. Germline assignment: CDR1 MNHEY and CDR2 SVGAGI. The V end was cut by 6 bases, the J end by 9 bases, with 9 bases between. The CDR3 sequence: CASSTRVSPLHF. Here the CDR3 DNA reads TGTGCCAGCAGCACCAGGGTTTCACCCCTCCACTTT.

This chain connects TRBV6-6 to TRBJ1-3; D not resolved. Trimming removed 5 bases at V and 0 bases at J, with 11 bases between. Looked up from germline, CDR1 is MNHNY and CDR2 is SVGAGI (reference sequence). CDR3 length: 15 residues. The chain's CDR3 is CASSLDGISGNTIYF. DNA for the CDR3: TGTGCCAGCAGTCTTGACGGCATCTCTGGAAACACCATATATTTT.

The chain employs TRBV6-6 and TRBJ2-1; TRBD2 matches 10 bases. There are 13 residues in the CDR3. Germline V gives CDR1 MNHNY, CDR2 SVGAGI (reference sequence). V lost 10 bases and J lost 5; bases outside the gene matches: 5. The CDR3 region is CATIGLADNEQFF. The CDR3 region has the DNA TGTGCCACGATTGGACTAGCGGACAATGAGCAGTTCTTC.

The V gene is TRBV6-5, the J gene TRBJ2-1, with 7 bases lining up with TRBD2. V shed 5 bases and J 6 bases; nucleotides not matched to a gene: 4. Per germline, CDR1 MNHEY and CDR2 SVGAGI. The CDR3 totals 13 residues. The CDR3 sequence is CASSRTSRNEQFF. The CDR3 DNA reads as TGTGCCAGCAGTCGGACTAGTCGCAATGAGCAGTTCTTC.

The chain recombines TRBV5-1 with TRBJ1-3, with TRBD1 as a possible D gene (6 bases). Looked up from germline, CDR1 is SGHRS and CDR2 is YFSETQ. The CDR3 contains 15 residues. V was clipped by 4 bases and J by 4 bases, with 15 bases between them. The CDR3 sequence is CASSLSTGWGNTIYF. The CDR3 DNA is TGCGCCAGCAGCCTGTCGACAGGTTGGGGAAACACCATATATTTT.

Regarding this clone: A junction end diverges from the germline sequence, so it may reflect a read error. The genes are TRBV9 and TRBJ1-1; D gene unclear. CDR1 is SGDLS, CDR2 YYNGEE, per germline. The CDR3 totals 13 residues. CDR3 bases: TGTGCCAGCAGCGTAGGGGTACGAGGTGAAGTTTTCTTT. Its translation is CASSVGVRGEVFF.

The chain joins TRBV11-2 to TRBJ1-2; perhaps TRBD1 as D (5 bases). V lost 0 bases and J 4 bases, leaving 12 bases between the germline ends. Germline values: CDR1 SGHAT, CDR2 FQNNGV. The CDR3 is 15 residues long. As DNA, the CDR3 is TGTGCCAGCAGCTTAGATTTCTCGACAGCCTATGGCTACACCTTC. This gives the protein CASSLDFSTAYGYTF.

CDR3 sequence (DNA): TGTGCCAGCAGTTCGACAGGGAAAGGTTCCGACACCGGGGAGCTGTTTTTT. Translated: CASSSTGKGSDTGELFF. The gene calls are TRBV2 and TRBJ2-2; 7 nucleotides match TRBD1. J lost 3 bases, V lost 5 bases, and 12 bases had no gene match. This CDR3 region has 17 residues. Germline V gene data show CDR1 as SNHLY and CDR2 as FYNNEI.

This clone has just a few counts. Other DNA sequences in this sample translate to the same CDR3. This chain links TRBV9 with TRBJ2-2; D is unresolved. This CDR3 has 13 amino acids. The germline V gene has CDR1 SGDLS and CDR2 YYNGEE. Between the trimmed V and J ends, which lost 0 bases and 6 bases, there was a span of 6 bases. The CDR3 sequence: CASSVEAAGELFF. The DNA of the CDR3 is TGTGCCAGCAGCGTAGAGGCAGCCGGGGAGCTGTTTTTT. Full variable domain (remainder filled in from reference TRBV9 and TRBJ2-2): DSGVTQTPKHLITATGQRVTLRCSPRSGDLSVYWYQQSLDQGLQFLIQYYNGEERAKGNILERFSAQQFPDLHSELNLSSLELGDSALYFCASSVEAAGELFFGEGSRLTVL.